The 17 T cell receptor beta chains given below trace back to one sample, sequenced in a study of PD-1 blockade in classical Hodgkin lymphoma. No patient escaped relapse after autologous stem cell transplantation, and brentuximab vedotin exposure varied. Here immunoSEQ multiplex PCR was the method, and the copy in TCRdb shows in-frame clones only, minus some. The data contain 6,000 to 8,500 clones, 76% of them singletons. Specimen: peripheral blood mononuclear cells (PBMCs), collected before the second cycle of nivolumab. These receptor sequences come from a human donor with classical Hodgkin lymphoma.

This clone showed up just once. CDR3 sequence reads: CASSFRPSYNEQFF. The CDR3 DNA reads as TGTGCCAGCAGTTTCCGCCCTTCCTACAATGAGCAGTTCTTC. This chain uses TRBV28 with TRBJ2-1; D gene unclear. The germline CDR1 and CDR2 sequences are MDHEN and SYDVKM. CDR3 size: 14 residues. Between the trimmed V and J ends, which lost 3 bases and 1 base, there was a span of 7 bases.

The genes are TRBV6-5 and TRBJ1-5; D may be TRBD1 (5 bases). Germline assignment: CDR1 MNHEY and CDR2 SVGAGI. This CDR3 is built from 13 residues. V was shortened by 4 bases and J by 5 bases, with 9 bases between the two germline ends. CDR3 residues: CASSWGVYQPQHF. CDR3 nucleotides: TGTGCCAGCAGTTGGGGGGTTTATCAGCCCCAGCATTTT.

This rearrangement joins TRBV28 to TRBJ2-7; 9 nucleotides match TRBD2. This CDR3 comprises 16 residues. Germline V gives CDR1 MDHEN, CDR2 SYDVKM. Trimming cost V 4 bases and J 2 bases; bases outside gene matches: 9. The CDR3 nucleotides read TGTGCCAGCAGTTCCCCGGGTAGCGGGAGACCCTACGAGCAGTACTTC. Translating it yields CASSSPGSGRPYEQYF.

The rearrangement uses TRBV5-1 and TRBJ2-1; 7 bases line up with TRBD2. The V segment lost 4 bases and the J segment 5 bases; nucleotides outside the gene matches: 9. This CDR3 has 15 residues. Germline-derived CDR1 and CDR2 are SGHRS and YFSETQ. The CDR3 region has the DNA TGCGCCAGCAGCCGGGACTATTCCTTACACAATGAGCAGTTCTTC. Its translation is CASSRDYSLHNEQFF.

The V gene is TRBV7-9, the J gene TRBJ2-3; the D is unclear. The V end was cut by 6 bases, the J end by 3 bases, with 10 bases between. The CDR3 length is 13 residues. Germline lookup yields CDR1 SEHNR and CDR2 FQNEAQ (reference sequence). The CDR3 sequence is CASSLDTTDTQYF. Written as DNA, the CDR3 is TGTGCCAGCAGTCTTGATACTACAGATACGCAGTATTTT. The entire variable domain, with the rest obtained from reference TRBV7-9 and TRBJ2-3, is as follows: DTGVSQNPRHKITKRGQNVTFRCDPISEHNRLYWYRQTLGQGPEFLTYFQNEAQLEKSRLLSDRFSAERPKGSFSTLEIQRTEQGDSAMYLCASSLDTTDTQYFGPGTRLTVL.

The chain carries TRBV9 and TRBJ2-2; TRBD1 is a possible D gene (7 bases). This CDR3 comprises 15 residues. CDR1 and CDR2 (germline): SGDLS, YYNGEE. Trimming shortened V by 5 bases and J by 5 bases, and 16 bases separated the two germline ends. The CDR3: CASSDRQGGTGELFF. In nucleotides, the CDR3 is TGTGCCAGCAGTGATAGACAGGGAGGAACCGGGGAGCTGTTTTTT.

The chain has TRBV27 and TRBJ2-1; possibly TRBD1 or TRBD2 for D (5 bases each). The V gene's germline CDR1 is MNHEY and CDR2 SMNVEV (reference sequence). V was trimmed by 4 bases and J by 3 bases, leaving 7 bases between them. This CDR3 spans 13 amino acids. The CDR3 DNA follows: TGTGCCAGCAGTTGGGACCACTACAATGAGCAGTTCTTC. It encodes CASSWDHYNEQFF.

The chain has TRBV18 and TRBJ2-2, with D possibly matching TRBD2 (5 bases). This CDR3 has 12 residues. Per germline, CDR1 KGHSH and CDR2 LQKENI. Trimming stripped 5 bases from V and 7 bases from J, with 8 bases between. The CDR3 loop is CASSFGVGELFF. CDR3 sequence (DNA): TGTGCCAGCTCATTCGGGGTCGGGGAGCTGTTTTTT.

This clone came up a few times. The chain employs TRBV7-9 and TRBJ1-4, with D perhaps TRBD1 (6 bases). The CDR3 is 15 amino acids. V lost 5 bases to trimming and J lost 4 bases, with 14 bases between them. The germline V gene has CDR1 SEHNR and CDR2 FQNEAQ (reference sequence). The CDR3 region is CASSADRRLNEKLFF. The CDR3 DNA reads as TGTGCCAGCAGCGCCGACAGGCGCCTTAATGAAAAACTGTTTTTT. Filled out from reference TRBV7-9 and TRBJ1-4, the complete variable domain reads DTGVSQNPRHKITKRGQNVTFRCDPISEHNRLYWYRQTLGQGPEFLTYFQNEAQLEKSRLLSDRFSAERPKGSFSTLEIQRTEQGDSAMYLCASSADRRLNEKLFFGSGTQLSVL.

This clone was counted once. The gene calls are TRBV19 and TRBJ2-4; perhaps TRBD2 as D (5 bases). V lost 0 bases to trimming and J lost 10 bases, with 13 bases between them. Germline-derived CDR1 and CDR2 are LNHDA and SQIVND (reference sequence). This CDR3 has 14 amino acids. Written as DNA, the CDR3 is TGTGCCAGTAGTATAGATGGCCGGGGATCGATTCAGTACTTC. It translates to CASSIDGRGSIQYF.

The sample holds a few counts of this clone. This chain connects TRBV29-1 to TRBJ2-7; D not resolved. In germline, CDR1 is SQVTM, CDR2 ANQGSEA. V was trimmed by 5 bases and J by 1 base, leaving 12 bases between them. This CDR3 is built from 13 residues. CDR3 in amino acids: CSVRRSGSYEQYF. In DNA, the CDR3 is TGCAGCGTTCGGCGGTCAGGATCCTACGAGCAGTACTTC.

V is TRBV28 and J is TRBJ2-4; TRBD2 aligns across 14 bases. This CDR3 region has 20 residues. Germline CDR1 and CDR2: MDHEN and SYDVKM. V shed 5 bases and J 3 bases; nucleotides not matched to a gene: 15. CDR3 DNA sequence: TGTGCCAGCAGTACCCGATTGGGACTAGCGGGAGTGCGGAACAAAAACATTCAGTACTTC. Amino acid sequence: CASSTRLGLAGVRNKNIQYF.

The rearrangement joins TRBV7-2 to TRBJ2-1; 7 nucleotides align to TRBD2. The CDR3 consists of 15 residues. J lost 4 bases, V lost 1 base, and 4 bases had no gene match. From germline, CDR1 is SGHTA and CDR2 FQGNSA. CDR3 coding DNA: TGTGCCAGCAGCTTAGGGACTAGAGGGTACAATGAGCAGTTCTTC. Amino acid sequence: CASSLGTRGYNEQFF.

V is TRBV5-6 and J is TRBJ1-1, with D possibly matching TRBD1 (6 bases). The germline V gene has CDR1 SGHDT and CDR2 YYEEEE. V lost 3 bases, J lost 7 bases, and 10 bases lay in between. This CDR3 is 12 amino acids long. The CDR3 coding sequence is TGTGCCAGCAGCTCCGGGACACTTGAAGCTTTCTTT. Translation gives CASSSGTLEAFF.

Here the CDR3 reads CASRLAGAEEKLFF. CDR3 coding DNA: TGTGCCAGCAGGCTAGCGGGGGCTGAGGAAAAACTGTTTTTT. The V and J genes are TRBV6-6 and TRBJ1-4, with a tentative D call TRBD1 (6 bases). With 6 bases removed from V and 8 bases from J, the gap between germline ends came to 16 bases. Germline V gives CDR1 MNHNY, CDR2 SVGAGI (reference sequence). This CDR3 is 14 amino acids long.

The V and J genes are TRBV28 and TRBJ2-5; D may be TRBD2 (7 bases). Trimming took off 8 bases at V and 5 bases at J, with 21 bases between the two ends. CDR3 length: 15 amino acids. Germline lookup yields CDR1 MDHEN and CDR2 SYDVKM. CDR3 sequence reads: CASHRLAEGGETQYF. The CDR3 coding sequence is TGTGCCAGCCATCGGCTAGCGGAAGGGGGGGAGACCCAGTACTTC. Combining the CDR3 with reference TRBV28 and TRBJ2-5 gives the whole variable domain DVKVTQSSRYLVKRTGEKVFLECVQDMDHENMFWYRQDPGLGLRLIYFSYDVKMKEKGDIPEGYSVSREKKERFSLILESASTNQTSMYLCASHRLAEGGETQYFGPGTRLLVL.

The chain carries TRBV5-4 and TRBJ1-1; TRBD1 might be the D (6 bases). The V gene lost 0 bases and the J gene lost 6 bases, with 12 bases spanning the gap. The CDR3 loop spans 14 amino acids. Germline CDR1 is SGHNT and CDR2 is YYREEE (reference sequence). The CDR3, as DNA: TGTGCCAGCAGCTTGGTCCCGACAGGCGCTGAAGCTTTCTTT. Protein product: CASSLVPTGAEAFF. Full variable domain (rest looked up from reference TRBV5-4 and TRBJ1-1): ETGVTQSPTHLIKTRGQQVTLRCSSQSGHNTVSWYQQALGQGPQFIFQYYREEENGRGNFPPRFSGLQFPNYSSELNVNALELDDSALYLCASSLVPTGAEAFFGQGTRLTVV.